Shown below are 3 T cell receptor beta chains from a single sample sequenced in a study of cytomegalovirus exposure and HLA in healthy donors. This table comes from immunoSEQ multiplex PCR, and its TCRdb copy is limited to in-frame clones, with some not included. In the table there are about 170,000 clones, around nine tenths of which are singletons. Input material: PBMCs. The receptors stem from a woman in her thirties in good health and CMV-seronegative.

This clone appeared a single time. The chain uses TRBV4-1 and TRBJ2-7; 7 bases align to TRBD1. The V gene's germline CDR1 is MGHRA and CDR2 YSYEKL. The CDR3 spans 15 residues. V was clipped by 0 bases and J by 5 bases; unmatched bases: 7. The CDR3 region is CASSQETGALDEQYF. The CDR3 bases are TGCGCCAGCAGCCAAGAAACAGGGGCCTTGGACGAGCAGTACTTC.

A single count supports this clone. The chain uses TRBV4-3 and TRBJ1-2; D is perhaps TRBD1 (5 bases). Germline V lookup: CDR1 LGHNA, CDR2 YSLEER. The CDR3 covers 14 residues. Trimming took off 2 bases at V and 5 bases at J, with 12 bases between the two ends. CDR3 bases: TGCGCCAGCAGCCAATTAGGGGATGAATATGGCTACACCTTC. This translates into CASSQLGDEYGYTF.

The chain combines TRBV25-1 with TRBJ2-1, with TRBD2 matching over 12 bases. V dropped 6 bases and J dropped 10; count of bases not matched to a gene: 4. The CDR3 contains 13 residues. The germline CDR1 and CDR2 sequences are MGHDK and SYGVNS. The CDR3 DNA sequence: TGTGCCAGCAGCTTTGGACTAGCGGGGGAGCAGTTCTTC. This codes for CASSFGLAGEQFF.